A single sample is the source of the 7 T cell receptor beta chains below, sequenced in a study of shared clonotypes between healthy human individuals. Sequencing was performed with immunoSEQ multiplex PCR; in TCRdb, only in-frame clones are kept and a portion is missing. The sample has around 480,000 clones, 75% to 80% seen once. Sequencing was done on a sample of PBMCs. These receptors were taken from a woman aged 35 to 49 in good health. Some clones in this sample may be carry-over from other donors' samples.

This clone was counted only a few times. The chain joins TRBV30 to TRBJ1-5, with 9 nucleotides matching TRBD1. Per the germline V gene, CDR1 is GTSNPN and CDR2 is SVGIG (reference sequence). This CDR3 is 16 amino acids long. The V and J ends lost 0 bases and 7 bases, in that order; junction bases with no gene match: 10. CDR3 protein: CAWSVHDRGVDQPQHF. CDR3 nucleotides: TGTGCCTGGAGTGTACATGACAGGGGGGTTGACCAGCCCCAGCATTTT.

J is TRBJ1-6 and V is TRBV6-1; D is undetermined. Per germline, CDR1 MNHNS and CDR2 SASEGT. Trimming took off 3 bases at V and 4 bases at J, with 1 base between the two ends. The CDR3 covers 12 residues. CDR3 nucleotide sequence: TGTGCCAGCAGTGATTATAATTCACCCCTCCACTTT. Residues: CASSDYNSPLHF.

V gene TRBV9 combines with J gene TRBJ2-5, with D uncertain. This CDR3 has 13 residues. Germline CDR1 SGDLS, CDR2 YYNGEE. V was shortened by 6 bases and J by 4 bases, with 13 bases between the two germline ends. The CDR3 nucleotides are TGTGCCAGCACCAGATCACCGGGAGAGACCCAGTACTTC. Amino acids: CASTRSPGETQYF.

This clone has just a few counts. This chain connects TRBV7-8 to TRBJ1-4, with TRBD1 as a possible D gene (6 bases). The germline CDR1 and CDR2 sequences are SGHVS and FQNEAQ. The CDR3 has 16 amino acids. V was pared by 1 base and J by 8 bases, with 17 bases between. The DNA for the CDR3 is TGTGCCAGCAGCTTAGAGGGGGTCCCTCTTCCGGAAAAACTGTTTTTT. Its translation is CASSLEGVPLPEKLFF.

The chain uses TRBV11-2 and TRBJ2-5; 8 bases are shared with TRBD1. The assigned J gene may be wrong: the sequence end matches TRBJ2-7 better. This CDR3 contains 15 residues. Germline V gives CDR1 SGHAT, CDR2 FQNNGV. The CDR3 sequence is CASSLGQGPRHEQYF. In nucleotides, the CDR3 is TGTGCCAGCAGCTTAGGACAGGGGCCGCGGCACGAGCAGTACTTC.

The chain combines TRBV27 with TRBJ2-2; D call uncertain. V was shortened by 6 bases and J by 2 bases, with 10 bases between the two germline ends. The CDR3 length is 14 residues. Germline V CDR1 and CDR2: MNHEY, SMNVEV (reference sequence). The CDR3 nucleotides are TGTGCCAGCAGGGCCAGCTTAAACACCGGGGAGCTGTTTTTT. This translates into CASRASLNTGELFF.

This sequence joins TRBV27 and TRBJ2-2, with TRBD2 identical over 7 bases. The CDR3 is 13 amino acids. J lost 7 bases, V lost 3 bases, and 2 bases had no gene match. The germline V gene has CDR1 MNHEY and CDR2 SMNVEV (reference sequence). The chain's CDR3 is CASSFGRSGELFF. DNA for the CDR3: TGTGCCAGCAGTTTCGGGAGGAGCGGGGAGCTGTTTTTT.